This T cell receptor (beta chain) was sequenced in a study of T-cell memory formation after mild COVID-19. Whole-study findings and limits: Proof of SARS-CoV-2 specificity was absent for the second-wave clones that crested on day 37. The study found contracting CD4+ clones mainly in CM and EM and contracting CD8+ clones in EMRA. Clones contracting over day 15 to 85 were CD4/CD8 balanced, with later expanders leaning CD4+.

Constant-segment primers and 5'RACE yielded cDNA libraries for TCR alpha and TCR beta, each carrying sample barcodes and UMIs. Each CDR3 protein gets one entry after TCRdb re-called the 5' RACE reads with MiXCR. The repertoire holds under 600,000 distinct CDR3 sequences, about 22% seen once, with 7.5% to 9.5% in the top ten. This clonotype was picked up a small number of times. Its target is unknown. Germline V lookup: CDR1 KGHDR, CDR2 SFDVKD. The CDR3 totals 14 residues. Trimming removed 3 bases from V and 4 bases from J; junction bases left unmatched: 4. Sequenced: PBMCs or a T cell subset sorted from them (not recorded which). This chain joins TRBV24-1 and TRBJ1-2; 7 bases agree with TRBD1. The origin of this receptor is an adult woman who had mild COVID-19 (a few samples of this study predate the infection). Cell type and time point are not known. In DNA form, the CDR3 reads TGTGCCACCAGTGATGACGACAGGGTCTATGGCTACACCTTC. It specifies CATSDDDRVYGYTF.